This is a list of T cell receptor beta chains from one sample in a study of blood T cell repertoires in COVID-19. Method: immunoSEQ multiplex PCR; TCRdb's copy keeps in-frame clones and lacks some. Of 52,000 or so clones in the sample, approximately 82% are singletons; the top ten hold more than 13%. Input material: peripheral blood. These receptors were collected from a human donor in a cohort sampled during active COVID-19. Each CDR3 is given with its conserved first and last residue. The D gene is left open where the match is weak.

j_call: TRBJ2-1
d_call: TRBD1
v_call: TRBV5-4
cdr3_length: 14
cdr3_aa: CASSLARGQDEQFF

j_call: TRBJ1-1
d_call: NA
v_call: TRBV3-1/TRBV3-2
cdr3_length: 14
cdr3_aa: CASSETDSNTEAFF

j_call: TRBJ1-5
d_call: TRBD1
v_call: TRBV18
cdr3_length: 17
cdr3_aa: CASSTGQGGISNQPQHF

j_call: TRBJ1-1
d_call: NA
v_call: TRBV20-1
cdr3_length: 11
cdr3_aa: CSARLHREAFF

j_call: TRBJ2-3
d_call: NA
v_call: TRBV9
cdr3_length: 13
cdr3_aa: CASSVQGTDTQYF

j_call: TRBJ1-2
d_call: NA
v_call: TRBV3-1/TRBV3-2
cdr3_length: 17
cdr3_aa: CASSQVSGAAANYGYTF

j_call: TRBJ2-7
d_call: TRBD1
v_call: TRBV2
cdr3_length: 13
cdr3_aa: CASQDRVVGEQYF

j_call: TRBJ1-1
d_call: TRBD1
v_call: TRBV28
cdr3_length: 15
cdr3_aa: CASSAYTGGSDWAFF

j_call: TRBJ2-3
d_call: TRBD2
v_call: TRBV5-1
cdr3_length: 15
cdr3_aa: CASSSSGETTDTQYF

j_call: TRBJ2-1
d_call: TRBD2
v_call: TRBV27
cdr3_length: 12
cdr3_aa: CASRGAYNEQFF

j_call: TRBJ1-6
d_call: NA
v_call: TRBV28
cdr3_length: 13
cdr3_aa: CASRAILNSPLHF

j_call: TRBJ2-5
d_call: TRBD2
v_call: TRBV4-1
cdr3_length: 15
cdr3_aa: CASSQGIAGGETQYF

j_call: TRBJ2-5
d_call: TRBD2
v_call: TRBV5-1
cdr3_length: 14
cdr3_aa: CASSLVAGEETQYF

j_call: TRBJ2-2
d_call: TRBD1
v_call: TRBV9
cdr3_length: 16
cdr3_aa: CASMEGTGTNTGELFF

j_call: TRBJ2-3
d_call: TRBD2
v_call: TRBV7-3
cdr3_length: 15
cdr3_aa: CASSPTSGPTDTQYF

j_call: TRBJ2-7
d_call: TRBD1
v_call: TRBV7-8
cdr3_length: 14
cdr3_aa: CASSFDRATYEQYF

j_call: TRBJ1-5
d_call: NA
v_call: TRBV27
cdr3_length: 16
cdr3_aa: CASSLGGGFGNQPQHF

j_call: TRBJ2-3
d_call: NA
v_call: TRBV6-2/TRBV6-3
cdr3_length: 16
cdr3_aa: CASSYSRLRYLDTQYF

j_call: TRBJ2-1
d_call: TRBD2
v_call: TRBV3-1/TRBV3-2
cdr3_length: 13
cdr3_aa: CASSGLADNEQFF

j_call: TRBJ2-1
d_call: TRBD2
v_call: TRBV7-9
cdr3_length: 15
cdr3_aa: CASSLAGTSGSKQFF

j_call: TRBJ1-6
d_call: TRBD1
v_call: TRBV19
cdr3_length: 17
cdr3_aa: CASSPWDRGGRRSPLHF

j_call: TRBJ1-4
d_call: TRBD1
v_call: TRBV18
cdr3_length: 16
cdr3_aa: CASSPRQGGTNEKLFF

j_call: TRBJ2-1
d_call: TRBD2
v_call: TRBV7-9
cdr3_length: 15
cdr3_aa: CASSTPSGRSNEQFF

j_call: TRBJ2-2
d_call: NA
v_call: TRBV19
cdr3_length: 13
cdr3_aa: CASSIDRSGELFF

j_call: TRBJ2-3
d_call: TRBD2
v_call: TRBV6-5
cdr3_length: 16
cdr3_aa: CASSLVASGPTDTQYF

j_call: TRBJ2-1
d_call: TRBD2
v_call: TRBV19
cdr3_length: 16
cdr3_aa: CASSSTSGGGWDEQFF

j_call: TRBJ1-2
d_call: NA
v_call: TRBV7-2
cdr3_length: 13
cdr3_aa: CASSAGYQGGYTF

j_call: TRBJ1-3
d_call: NA
v_call: TRBV29-1
cdr3_length: 12
cdr3_aa: CSVISSGNTIYF

j_call: TRBJ2-1
d_call: NA
v_call: TRBV12-5
cdr3_length: 12
cdr3_aa: CASGGGHNEQFF

j_call: TRBJ2-3
d_call: NA
v_call: TRBV21-1
cdr3_length: 16
cdr3_aa: CASSKEDYWESDTQYF

j_call: TRBJ2-2
d_call: NA
v_call: TRBV10-3
cdr3_length: 15
cdr3_aa: CAISGGGLDTGELFF

j_call: TRBJ1-3
d_call: NA
v_call: TRBV7-3
cdr3_length: 15
cdr3_aa: CASSLTPGSGNTIYF

j_call: TRBJ1-1
d_call: TRBD1
v_call: TRBV5-6
cdr3_length: 14
cdr3_aa: CASSLDRGNTEAFF

j_call: TRBJ1-1
d_call: NA
v_call: TRBV28
cdr3_length: 13
cdr3_aa: CASSLAGDTEAFF

j_call: TRBJ2-7
d_call: NA
v_call: TRBV4-1
cdr3_length: 15
cdr3_aa: CASSQERTQNYEQYF

j_call: TRBJ2-3
d_call: TRBD2
v_call: TRBV12-5
cdr3_length: 14
cdr3_aa: CASGLSGASDTQYF

j_call: TRBJ2-1
d_call: NA
v_call: TRBV7-8
cdr3_length: 11
cdr3_aa: CASSLAGWQFF

j_call: TRBJ1-2
d_call: TRBD1
v_call: TRBV5-1
cdr3_length: 15
cdr3_aa: CASSLAGSGGRGYTF

j_call: TRBJ1-5
d_call: TRBD1
v_call: TRBV19
cdr3_length: 15
cdr3_aa: CASRSRTGGNQPQHF

j_call: TRBJ2-1
d_call: TRBD2
v_call: TRBV4-2
cdr3_length: 17
cdr3_aa: CASSQGLAGADHNEQFF

j_call: TRBJ2-3
d_call: TRBD2
v_call: TRBV6-2/TRBV6-3
cdr3_length: 15
cdr3_aa: CASIPSGGTGDTQYF

j_call: TRBJ2-7
d_call: TRBD1
v_call: TRBV5-1
cdr3_length: 15
cdr3_aa: CASRADRGLSYEQYF

j_call: TRBJ2-7
d_call: NA
v_call: TRBV7-6
cdr3_length: 14
cdr3_aa: CASSPSGGIHEQYF

j_call: TRBJ2-3
d_call: NA
v_call: TRBV6-5
cdr3_length: 12
cdr3_aa: CASTQSTDTQYF

j_call: TRBJ1-6
d_call: NA
v_call: TRBV6-5
cdr3_length: 14
cdr3_aa: CASSSQGLNSPLHF

j_call: TRBJ2-5
d_call: TRBD1
v_call: TRBV12-3/TRBV12-4
cdr3_length: 13
cdr3_aa: CASSQTGEETQYF

j_call: TRBJ1-2
d_call: NA
v_call: TRBV30
cdr3_length: 14
cdr3_aa: CAWSGAPGGYGYTF

j_call: TRBJ2-3
d_call: TRBD1
v_call: TRBV5-6
cdr3_length: 17
cdr3_aa: CASSWRTGGVGTDTQYF

j_call: TRBJ2-1
d_call: TRBD2
v_call: TRBV9
cdr3_length: 18
cdr3_aa: CASSVVGGRLGSPNEQFF

j_call: TRBJ1-4
d_call: NA
v_call: TRBV5-5
cdr3_length: 15
cdr3_aa: CASSYNRLSNEKLFF

j_call: TRBJ1-4
d_call: NA
v_call: TRBV5-1
cdr3_length: 15
cdr3_aa: CASSPLRAGNEKLFF

j_call: TRBJ2-1
d_call: TRBD2
v_call: TRBV7-9
cdr3_length: 15
cdr3_aa: CASSARLAGGNEQFF

j_call: TRBJ2-1
d_call: NA
v_call: TRBV19
cdr3_length: 13
cdr3_aa: CATGGSSYNEQFF

j_call: TRBJ2-1
d_call: TRBD2
v_call: TRBV30
cdr3_length: 18
cdr3_aa: CAWSPPNPQAGAHNEQFF

j_call: TRBJ1-4
d_call: TRBD1
v_call: TRBV6-2/TRBV6-3
cdr3_length: 14
cdr3_aa: CASSRQGAGEKLFF